Presented here are 28 T cell receptor beta chains from one specimen sequenced in a study of blood T cell repertoires in COVID-19. Only in-frame clones appear in the TCRdb table, and some are missing; sequencing was by immunoSEQ multiplex PCR. In the table there are more than 95,000 clones, 70% to 90% of which are singletons. The sequenced sample consisted of peripheral blood. These receptor sequences come from a man aged 45-65 years in a cohort sampled during active COVID-19.

This chain joins TRBV6-5 and TRBJ1-4, with TRBD1 identical over 8 bases. Per the germline V gene, CDR1 is MNHEY and CDR2 is SVGAGI. V was pared by 6 bases and J by 5 bases, with 5 bases of the junction left unmatched. The CDR3 spans 14 residues. CDR3: CASSGQGSNEKLFF. The CDR3 DNA sequence: TGTGCCAGCAGCGGACAGGGTTCGAATGAAAAACTGTTTTTT.

The rearrangement joins TRBV4-2 to TRBJ2-6; 7 nucleotides agree with TRBD1. The CDR3 totals 17 residues. With 1 base clipped from V and 6 bases from J, the junction kept 9 bases outside the gene matches. Per germline, CDR1 LGHNA and CDR2 YNFKEQ. CDR3 in amino acids: CASSQGDRNRLANVLTF. CDR3 sequence (DNA): TGTGCCAGCAGCCAAGGGGACAGAAACCGTTTGGCCAACGTCCTGACTTTC.

The chain has TRBV19 and TRBJ1-2, with TRBD1 matching over 10 bases. Germline V gives CDR1 LNHDA, CDR2 SQIVND (reference sequence). The CDR3 covers 16 residues. V lost 6 bases, J lost 4 bases, and 11 bases stayed unmatched. The CDR3: CASSIQGTGESYGYTF. CDR3 sequence (DNA): TGTGCCAGTAGCATCCAAGGGACAGGGGAATCCTATGGCTACACCTTC.

A remark on this clone: The junction and the germline gene differ at one end; a read error may be behind it. CDR3 protein: CASSIVPGQGVHF. CDR3 in DNA: TGTGCCAGTAGTATTGTGCCAGGACAGGGGGTACACTTC. The rearrangement uses TRBV19 and TRBJ1-2; 10 positions agree with TRBD1. This CDR3 is built from 13 residues. Germline CDR1 and CDR2: LNHDA and SQIVND (reference sequence).

This clone has a handful of counts. The chain is built from TRBV10-3 and TRBJ1-2, with TRBD1 matching over 8 bases. The CDR3 has 13 residues. Germline V gene sequence: CDR1 ENHRY, CDR2 SYGVKD. V lost 6 bases and J lost 5; bases outside the gene matches: 5. CDR3 in amino acids: CAISADRAYGYTF. Here the CDR3 DNA reads TGTGCCATCAGCGCGGACAGGGCGTATGGCTACACCTTC.

The chain recombines TRBV16 with TRBJ1-1; 7 nucleotides line up with TRBD1. Germline CDR1 and CDR2: KGHSY and FQNENV. CDR3 length equals 15 residues. J gave up 5 bases and V 0 bases, and 6 bases lay outside the gene matches. CDR3 protein: CASSQSRQGVTEAFF. The CDR3 nucleotides are TGTGCCAGCAGCCAATCCAGGCAGGGGGTGACTGAAGCTTTCTTT.

V and J are TRBV19 and TRBJ2-2; D perhaps matches TRBD2 (5 bases). From germline, CDR1 is LNHDA and CDR2 SQIVND (reference sequence). CDR3 length: 14 residues. Trimming removed 4 bases from V and 4 bases from J, with 10 bases in between. CDR3 in amino acids: CASSKTIRTGELFF. The DNA of the CDR3 is TGTGCCAGTAGTAAGACTATACGCACCGGGGAGCTGTTTTTT.

This chain joins TRBV3-1 (or the pseudogene TRBV3-2) and TRBJ2-4; D ambiguous. The V end was cut by 0 bases, the J end by 0 bases, with 9 bases between. This CDR3 has 16 residues. Germline values: CDR1 LGHDT, CDR2 YNNKEL (reference sequence). CDR3 protein: CASSQETYLAKNIQYF. The CDR3 DNA reads TGTGCCAGCAGCCAAGAGACATACTTAGCCAAAAACATTCAGTACTTC.

This clone was counted a few times. The chain has TRBV10-3 and TRBJ2-6, with 8 bases fitting TRBD2. The CDR3 spans 18 residues. The germline V gene encodes CDR1 ENHRY and CDR2 SYGVKD. The V gene end was trimmed by 1 base and the J gene end by 4 bases; junction bases not matched to a gene: 9. Here the CDR3 reads CAISEFGGGSFGANVLTF. The CDR3 DNA sequence: TGTGCCATCAGTGAGTTCGGCGGGGGGTCTTTCGGGGCCAACGTCCTGACTTTC.

This clone has a handful of counts. The V and J genes are TRBV6-6 and TRBJ1-6; 7 positions match TRBD1. This CDR3 has 17 residues. Germline lookup yields CDR1 MNHNY and CDR2 SVGAGI (reference sequence). The junction had 10 bases not matched to a gene; V was cut back by 5 bases and J by 3 bases. The CDR3 here is CASSRAPGTVYNSPLHF. The CDR3 DNA follows: TGTGCCAGCAGTCGAGCCCCCGGGACAGTCTATAATTCACCCCTCCACTTT.

The rearrangement joins TRBV6-2 or TRBV6-3 to TRBJ2-5; 7 nucleotides line up with TRBD2. CDR1 and CDR2 from the germline V gene are MNHEY and SVGEGT. CDR3 length equals 14 residues. V dropped 2 bases and J dropped 5; count of bases not matched to a gene: 5. Here the CDR3 reads CASSYAGRGETQYF. CDR3 nucleotides: TGTGCCAGCAGTTACGCAGGGCGGGGGGAGACCCAGTACTTC.

The chain links TRBV7-3 to TRBJ2-1; D remains ambiguous. The CDR3 extends over 15 amino acids. The germline V and J ends were trimmed by 5 bases and 0 bases, with 11 bases remaining between them. The germline V gene has CDR1 SGHTA and CDR2 FQGTGA. CDR3 residues: CASSTQASSYNEQFF. Here the CDR3 DNA reads TGTGCCAGCAGCACCCAGGCGTCCTCCTACAATGAGCAGTTCTTC.

This clone occurred a few times. The chain is built from TRBV7-8 and TRBJ2-7; weak D call: TRBD2 (7 bases). CDR1 is SGHVS, CDR2 FQNEAQ, per germline. This CDR3 spans 19 amino acids. The V end lost 3 bases, the J end lost 4 bases, and 28 bases lay between the germline ends. CDR3 in DNA: TGTGCCAGCAGCTTTGGGACAATAGCGGGTCGTGGAAAATCTTACGAGCAGTACTTC. Translating gives CASSFGTIAGRGKSYEQYF.

This chain's CDR3 is CASSGRQNTEAFF. The CDR3 region has the DNA TGTGCCAGCAGTGGCCGACAGAACACTGAAGCTTTCTTT. V usage is TRBV2 and J usage is TRBJ1-1; unclear D gene. The ends were cut back, 4 bases at V and 1 base at J, with 7 bases in the middle. From germline, CDR1 is SNHLY and CDR2 FYNNEI. CDR3 size: 13 residues.

The gene calls are TRBV14 and TRBJ1-6, with D tentatively TRBD1 (5 bases). The V end was cut by 4 bases, the J end by 6 bases, with 10 bases between. Germline values: CDR1 SGHDN, CDR2 FVKESK. CDR3 length equals 14 residues. The DNA of the CDR3 is TGTGCCAGCAGCCCGCAAGGGGTTAATTCACCCCTCCACTTT. It specifies CASSPQGVNSPLHF.

This chain joins TRBV28 and TRBJ1-1; 10 nucleotides match TRBD1. The germline V gene encodes CDR1 MDHEN and CDR2 SYDVKM. The CDR3 length is 14 residues. Trimming took 4 bases from V and 10 from J; bases not matched to a gene: 9. CDR3 bases: TGTGCCAGCAGTTGGGAAGGGACAGGGGTTAGAGCTTTCTTT. Amino acids: CASSWEGTGVRAFF.

The chain links TRBV7-6 to TRBJ2-3; 7 bases line up with TRBD1. Trimming removed 2 bases from V and 5 bases from J; junction bases left unmatched: 7. The CDR3 spans 15 residues. Germline V lookup: CDR1 SGHVS, CDR2 FNYEAQ. The CDR3 region is CASSLTDRVGDTQYF. CDR3 nucleotides: TGTGCCAGCAGCTTAACTGACAGGGTTGGAGATACGCAGTATTTT. The entire variable domain, with the rest obtained from reference TRBV7-6 and TRBJ2-3, is as follows: GAGVSQSPRYKVTKRGQDVALRCDPISGHVSLYWYRQALGQGPEFLTYFNYEAQQDKSGLPNDRFSAERPEGSISTLTIQRTEQRDSAMYRCASSLTDRVGDTQYFGPGTRLTVL.

The V and J genes are TRBV27 and TRBJ2-3; 7 bases agree with TRBD1. This CDR3 region has 14 residues. The J segment lost 4 bases and the V segment lost 6 bases, leaving 7 bases of the junction unmatched. Germline V CDR1 and CDR2: MNHEY, SMNVEV (reference sequence). CDR3 sequence: CASSHRGGSDTQYF. The CDR3 bases are TGTGCCAGCAGCCACAGGGGTGGGTCAGATACGCAGTATTTT.

V and J are TRBV25-1 and TRBJ1-2; 9 bases fit TRBD1. The CDR3 has 14 residues. After removal of 9 bases from V and 2 bases from J, the junction contained 7 bases not matched to a gene. Per germline, CDR1 MGHDK and CDR2 SYGVNS. CDR3 bases: TGTGCCAGTACCGACGGGACAGGGAACTATGGCTACACCTTC. Its translation: CASTDGTGNYGYTF.

The rearrangement uses TRBV6-5 and TRBJ2-7; D is undetermined. Looked up from germline, CDR1 is MNHEY and CDR2 is SVGAGI. This CDR3 has 12 residues. Deletions cut 6 bases from V and 3 bases from J, with 9 bases between. The CDR3 coding sequence is TGTGCCAGCAGCCTCACATTCTACGAGCAGTACTTC. Protein sequence: CASSLTFYEQYF.

This chain joins TRBV5-1 and TRBJ1-1; the D is unclear. V lost 0 bases, J lost 4 bases, and 10 bases lay in between. Germline assignment: CDR1 SGHRS and CDR2 YFSETQ. CDR3 length: 14 amino acids. The CDR3 is CASSLGEEGTEAFF. CDR3 sequence (DNA): TGCGCCAGCAGCTTGGGCGAGGAGGGCACTGAAGCTTTCTTT.

This clone was seen just once. The rearrangement joins TRBV20-1 to TRBJ2-3; D is ambiguous. The V end was cut by 3 bases, the J end by 2 bases, with 12 bases between. The length of the CDR3 is 14 residues. Germline V gives CDR1 DFQATT, CDR2 SNEGSKA (reference sequence). The CDR3 is CSASDLYYTDTQYF. The CDR3 nucleotides are TGCAGTGCTAGTGACCTTTACTACACAGATACGCAGTATTTT.

The chain joins TRBV2 to TRBJ1-3; D gene ambiguous. V lost 6 bases, J lost 4 bases, and 4 bases lay in between. Per germline, CDR1 SNHLY and CDR2 FYNNEI. CDR3 length: 11 residues. CDR3 DNA: TGTGCCAGCAGACGGGGAAACACCATATATTTT. It is translated as CASRRGNTIYF.

The CDR3 DNA reads as TGTGCCAGCAGCCAAACCGGGACTAGATATAATGAGCAGTTCTTC. Its translation is CASSQTGTRYNEQFF. V is TRBV3-1 (or the pseudogene TRBV3-2) and J is TRBJ2-1; 8 bases agree with TRBD2. The junction had 7 bases not matched to a gene; V was cut back by 2 bases and J by 7 bases. CDR3 length equals 15 residues. The germline gives CDR1 LGHDT, CDR2 YNNKEL (reference sequence).

The V call is TRBV11-2, the J call TRBJ1-5; D remains ambiguous. There are 17 residues in the CDR3. Germline V lookup: CDR1 SGHAT, CDR2 FQNNGV. Trimming shortened V by 5 bases and J by 0 bases, and 17 bases separated the two germline ends. In DNA form, the CDR3 reads TGTGCCAGCAGCGCAACGACGTCAGGATATAGCAATCAGCCCCAGCATTTT. The encoded protein is CASSATTSGYSNQPQHF.

The chain couples TRBV6-5 to TRBJ2-7; possible D gene TRBD1, 5 bases. This CDR3 contains 13 residues. In germline, CDR1 is MNHEY, CDR2 SVGAGI. Trimming stripped 6 bases from V and 0 bases from J, with 9 bases between. CDR3 loop: CASSRTNSYEQYF. CDR3 DNA sequence: TGTGCCAGCAGCCGGACAAACTCCTACGAGCAGTACTTC.

The genes are TRBV6-5 and TRBJ2-3; D not resolved. Per germline, CDR1 MNHEY and CDR2 SVGAGI. The CDR3 sequence is 12 residues long. Trimming took 4 bases from V and 2 from J, leaving 4 bases between them. Here the CDR3 reads CASSSNTDTQYF. The CDR3 nucleotides read TGTGCCAGCAGTTCCAACACAGATACGCAGTATTTT.

The V and J genes are TRBV5-5 and TRBJ2-7, with 9 bases aligning to TRBD1. The CDR3 length is 16 residues. The germline V gene encodes CDR1 SGHKS and CDR2 YYEKEE (reference sequence). V shed 3 bases, J shed 3 bases, and the junction held 10 bases outside the gene matches. The CDR3 DNA reads TGTGCCAGCAGCTCAAGACAGGGGGTCGGCGGCTACGAGCAGTACTTC. Its protein is CASSSRQGVGGYEQYF.